These T cell receptor beta chains were read from a single sample in a study of T cell responses to AZD1222 COVID-19 vaccine. Profiled with immunoSEQ multiplex PCR; TCRdb holds only in-frame clones, not every one. The data show about 83,000 clones, with 70% to 90% seen just once and roughly 3.1% held by the top ten. This material consisted of peripheral blood, taken 28 days after the second AZD1222 dose. Receptors were obtained from an adult who received the AZD1222 COVID-19 vaccine. Each CDR3 is given with its conserved first and last residue. A D gene is named only where the DNA matches it firmly. Rows give clone size only sometimes, using once, few, many, or a class for an expanded clone.

.	TRBV28	.	TRBJ2-3	TGTGCCAGCAGTTTGTGGGAGGGGGTGGGCACAGATACGCAGTATTTT	CASSLWEGVGTDTQYF
TRBD1	TRBV11-2	.	TRBJ2-7	TGTGCCAGCAGCTTACGGAGGGACAGGGGGAGCGAGCAGTACTTC	CASSLRRDRGSEQYF
TRBD1	TRBV15	.	TRBJ2-7	TGTGCCACCAGCGTACGGACAGGGGGGTACGAGCAGTACTTC	CATSVRTGGYEQYF
.	TRBV30	.	TRBJ1-3	TGTGCCTGGATAATGGGAAACACCATATATTTT	CAWIMGNTIYF
.	TRBV7-9	once	TRBJ2-1	TGTGCCAGCAGCTTCGAACGGGAGCAGTTCTTC	CASSFEREQFF
.	TRBV18	many	TRBJ2-2	TGTGCCAGCTCACCCTATGGGGCATTTTCAGACACCGGGGAGCTGTTTTTT	CASSPYGAFSDTGELFF
.	TRBV11-2	.	TRBJ2-7	TGTGCCAGCAGCTTTTTGGGCGAGCAGTACTTC	CASSFLGEQYF
.	TRBV11-3	once	TRBJ2-3	TGTGCCAGCAGCTTAGACGCAGATACGCAGTATTTT	CASSLDADTQYF
TRBD1	TRBV29-1	.	TRBJ1-2	TGCAGCGTCTCCGGGACAGCTAACTATGGCTACACCTTC	CSVSGTANYGYTF
TRBD2	TRBV7-3	.	TRBJ2-1	TGTGCCAGCAGCCCGACCCCGGGACTAGAATTCAATGAGCAGTTCTTC	CASSPTPGLEFNEQFF
TRBD1	TRBV4-1	.	TRBJ1-6	TGCGCCAGCAGCCAAGTTAGCGGTATCAGGGGGCCGAGTGACTCACCCCTCCACTTT	CASSQVSGIRGPSDSPLHF
.	TRBV5-4	.	TRBJ2-3	TGTGCCAGCAGCTTGGAGGGGAAGGGCACAGATACGCAGTATTTT	CASSLEGKGTDTQYF
TRBD1	TRBV15	.	TRBJ2-1	TGTGCCACCAGAGTAGGGGGCGCGGGAAGTTCTTTAGGACAGGGTGAGCAGTTCTTC	CATRVGGAGSSLGQGEQFF
TRBD1	TRBV24-1	.	TRBJ2-1	TGTGCCACCAGTGATTTTAGGGGACAGGGCTTCAATGAGCAGTTCTTC	CATSDFRGQGFNEQFF
.	TRBV7-2	once	TRBJ1-4	TGTGCCAGCAGCTTAGCGAGTCAGGGGAATGAAAAACTGTTTTTT	CASSLASQGNEKLFF
TRBD1	TRBV28	.	TRBJ2-7	TGTGCCAGCAGTTTTCCCGGGGACAGCTCCTACGAGCAGTACTTC	CASSFPGDSSYEQYF